These 10 T cell receptor beta chains came from one sample sequenced in a study of T cell changes during pregnancy in multiple sclerosis. TCRdb keeps only in-frame clones here, not all; method: immunoSEQ multiplex PCR. Of some 38,000 clones listed, 80% to 95% are singletons. The sample consisted of CD8+ T cells from peripheral blood mononuclear cells, taken after pregnancy. These receptors were collected from a female donor with multiple sclerosis, enrolled in a pregnancy study.

The J gene is TRBJ1-6, the V gene TRBV15; 8 nucleotides align to TRBD1. Germline values: CDR1 LNHNV, CDR2 YYDKDF (reference sequence). This CDR3 region has 14 residues. With V trimmed by 8 bases and J by 7 bases, 7 bases remained unmatched. The CDR3 region has the DNA TGTGCCACCGGAGGACAGGGAGGGAATTCACCCCTCCACTTT. Its translation: CATGGQGGNSPLHF.

The chain employs TRBV5-1 and TRBJ1-1, with a weak D call TRBD1 (5 bases). This CDR3 region has 15 residues. Germline CDR1 is SGHRS and CDR2 is YFSETQ. V was trimmed by 0 bases and J by 4 bases, leaving 13 bases between them. CDR3 amino acids: CASSLAREGVTEAFF. The DNA of the CDR3 is TGCGCCAGCAGCTTGGCCAGGGAGGGTGTCACTGAAGCTTTCTTT.

This clone has more than one count but fewer than ten. The rearrangement joins TRBV6-1 to TRBJ2-1; 12 bases are a match to TRBD2. The CDR3 has 15 amino acids. Per germline, CDR1 MNHNS and CDR2 SASEGT. V lost 4 bases, J lost 8 bases, and 6 bases stayed unmatched. CDR3 in DNA: TGTGCCAGCAGTGTCACTAGCGGGAGGCTCGATGAGCAGTTCTTC. It translates to CASSVTSGRLDEQFF.

The V and J genes are TRBV5-1 and TRBJ1-4; a weak D match, TRBD1 (5 bases). The CDR3 has 18 amino acids. Germline CDR1 and CDR2: SGHRS and YFSETQ. The V and J ends lost 1 base and 1 base respectively, with 17 bases between them. The CDR3 DNA follows: TGCGCCAGCAGCTTGAGGGCAGGGTCATTGGTAACTAATGAAAAACTGTTTTTT. Amino acids: CASSLRAGSLVTNEKLFF. Drawing the rest from reference TRBV5-1 and TRBJ1-4, the complete variable domain is KAGVTQTPRYLIKTRGQQVTLSCSPISGHRSVSWYQQTPGQGLQFLFEYFSETQRNKGNFPGRFSGRQFSNSRSEMNVSTLELGDSALYLCASSLRAGSLVTNEKLFFGSGTQLSVL.

This CDR3 is CASSPYSNTGKLFF. The CDR3 bases are TGTGCCAGCAGCCCGTATTCAAATACCGGAAAACTGTTTTTT. The V gene is TRBV6-5, the J gene TRBJ1-4; D gene ambiguous. Germline V CDR1 and CDR2: MNHEY, SVGAGI. The CDR3 covers 14 residues. V dropped 6 bases and J dropped 10 bases, with 18 bases sitting between them.

V is TRBV4-1 and J is TRBJ2-3; no clear D gene. CDR1 is MGHRA and CDR2 is YSYEKL in the germline V gene. This CDR3 is 17 amino acids long. The germline V and J ends were trimmed by 5 bases and 7 bases, with 25 bases remaining between them. CDR3 nucleotides: TGCGCCAGCAGCTTCCCCCCGGGTTCGCAAAACTTATATACGCAGTATTTT. Translating it yields CASSFPPGSQNLYTQYF.

The rearrangement links TRBV10-1 to TRBJ2-1; the D gene is possibly TRBD2 (5 bases). The ends were cut back, 3 bases at V and 7 bases at J, with 13 bases in the middle. Per germline, CDR1 WNHNN and CDR2 SYGVQD (reference sequence). This CDR3 spans 14 amino acids. This CDR3 reads CASSDRGGINEQFF. CDR3 nucleotides: TGCGCCAGCAGTGACCGGGGTGGGATAAATGAGCAGTTCTTC.

The V gene is TRBV5-1, the J gene TRBJ2-3, with TRBD2 identical over 7 bases. The germline V gene has CDR1 SGHRS and CDR2 YFSETQ. With 0 bases clipped from V and 4 bases from J, the junction kept 5 bases outside the gene matches. This CDR3 has 15 amino acids. Here the CDR3 DNA reads TGCGCCAGCAGCTTGGAGCGGGGTTGGGCAGATACGCAGTATTTT. Its protein product is CASSLERGWADTQYF. Together with reference TRBV5-1 and TRBJ2-3, the CDR3 gives the full variable domain: KAGVTQTPRYLIKTRGQQVTLSCSPISGHRSVSWYQQTPGQGLQFLFEYFSETQRNKGNFPGRFSGRQFSNSRSEMNVSTLELGDSALYLCASSLERGWADTQYFGPGTRLTVL.

This chain uses TRBV28 with TRBJ1-5, with 10 bases that match TRBD1. The CDR3 runs to 15 residues. V gave up 5 bases and J gave up 0 bases; unmatched junction bases: 1. The germline V gene has CDR1 MDHEN and CDR2 SYDVKM. The CDR3 nucleotides read TGTGCCAGCAGTGGGACAGGGGATAGCAATCAGCCCCAGCATTTT. This encodes CASSGTGDSNQPQHF.

This CDR3 is CASGQNRPSGELFF. CDR3 in DNA: TGTGCCAGCGGACAGAACCGCCCATCCGGGGAGCTGTTTTTT. V and J are TRBV27 and TRBJ2-2; a possible D gene is TRBD1 (6 bases). The CDR3 covers 14 residues. CDR1 MNHEY and CDR2 SMNVEV come from the germline V gene (reference sequence). Trimming shortened V by 8 bases and J by 6 bases, and 16 bases separated the two germline ends.